Detailed here is one T cell receptor (beta chain). Produced via immunoSEQ multiplex PCR; TCRdb's table is partial and in-frame only. The table shows about 250,000 clones, with approximately 89% occurring only once. Enrollment of patients from Seattle took place during active infection, with longitudinal follow-up. Unmatched junction bases numbered 8, after V lost 3 bases and J lost 11 bases. This CDR3 region has 14 residues. From germline, CDR1 is LNHNV and CDR2 YYDKDF (reference sequence). The data originate from a study of blood T cell repertoires in COVID-19. Study context: Italy, Spain and the United States were the sources of the convalescent and acute COVID-19 samples. From T cells, B-cell-depleted T cells, or PBMCs came the material, which was cDNA or gDNA.

This sequence joins TRBV15 and TRBJ2-3, with TRBD1 identical over 10 bases. What was sequenced was peripheral blood. This receptor was identified in a woman in her twenties or thirties with COVID-19, enrolled during active disease. The CDR3 protein is CATSREDRDRGQYF. CDR3 sequence (DNA): TGTGCCACCAGCAGGGAGGACCGGGACAGGGGGCAGTATTTT.